This TCR beta chain derives from a study of T cells in Graves' hyperthyroidism and ophthalmopathy. Study-wide results and limits: Most thyroid clonotypes that were expanded above 0.001 also turned up in blood. Before onset, ophthalmopathy was predicted by the model a median about 6.2 months earlier.

Hyperthyroidism in the patients, aged 18 to 65, was newly diagnosed and under 2 months in duration. Predating any ophthalmopathy symptoms, the blood sample was taken at first hyperthyroidism diagnosis. Ten or more counts support this clonotype. Antigen unknown. At one end, the junction sequence differs from germline, possibly due to a read error. Germline loops: CDR1 SGHAT, CDR2 FQNNGV. The CDR3 totals 16 residues. It was RNA transcripts that yielded the amplified TCR beta CDR3 regions. A set of HTBI primers served as the primers for a first-round RT-PCR of the TCR CDR3. A single record per CDR3 protein comes from TCRdb applying MiXCR to the multiplex PCR reads. The data contain around 300,000 distinct CDR3 sequences, around 25% of them singletons.

Sequenced input: blood. This sequence was found in a man aged 35 to 55 with Graves' hyperthyroidism that later progressed to Graves' ophthalmopathy. The chain recombines TRBV11-2 with TRBJ2-7, with 11 bases fitting TRBD2. The DNA for the CDR3 is TGTGCCAGCAGCTTAACCGGGACTAGCGGTTCCTTCGAGCAGTACTTC. Amino acid sequence: CASSLTGTSGSFEQYF.